Shown below are 21 T cell receptor beta chains from a single sample sequenced in a study of blood T cell repertoires in COVID-19. Produced via immunoSEQ multiplex PCR; TCRdb's table is partial and in-frame only. Counted here are some 150,000 clones, 70% to 90% occurring once; the ten biggest clones make up around 8.5%. The sequencing input was peripheral blood. The receptors were sampled from a woman aged 60-75 years with acute or convalescent COVID-19.

This chain uses TRBV30 with TRBJ2-7; maybe TRBD2 (6 bases). The germline gives CDR1 GTSNPN, CDR2 SVGIG (reference sequence). Trimming pared 0 bases from V and 0 bases from J, leaving 15 bases between. The CDR3 sequence is 16 residues long. CDR3 sequence reads: CAWSVGGARVSYEQYF. The CDR3 DNA follows: TGTGCCTGGAGTGTTGGAGGGGCCAGGGTCTCCTACGAGCAGTACTTC. The full variable domain, its missing parts supplied by reference TRBV30 and TRBJ2-7, is SQTIHQWPATLVQPVGSPLSLECTVEGTSNPNLYWYRQAAGRGLQLLFYSVGIGQISSEVPQNLSASRPQDRQFILSSKKLLLSDSGFYLCAWSVGGARVSYEQYFGPGTRLTVT.

The genes are TRBV7-6 and TRBJ2-3; the match to TRBD1 covers 8 bases. This CDR3 region has 16 residues. The V gene end was trimmed by 2 bases and the J gene end by 0 bases; junction bases not matched to a gene: 4. From germline, CDR1 is SGHVS and CDR2 FNYEAQ. This CDR3 reads CASSLFRGQSTDTQYF. The CDR3 bases are TGTGCCAGCAGCTTATTCAGGGGGCAGAGCACAGATACGCAGTATTTT.

This clone was picked up a small number of times. DNA for the CDR3: TGTGCCAGCAGCTTTCCGGGACAGGGGGCTGGAAACACCATATATTTT. This gives the protein CASSFPGQGAGNTIYF. The V call is TRBV7-9, the J call TRBJ1-3, with 11 bases aligning to TRBD1. The germline gives CDR1 SEHNR, CDR2 FQNEAQ (reference sequence). CDR3 length: 16 amino acids. Germline trimming cut 3 bases from V and 2 bases from J; bases unmatched to any gene: 3.

V is TRBV28 and J is TRBJ1-5; tentatively, D is TRBD1 (5 bases). This CDR3 has 15 residues. The V and J ends lost 3 bases and 0 bases respectively, with 9 bases between them. CDR1 is MDHEN, CDR2 SYDVKM, per germline. DNA for the CDR3: TGTGCCAGCAGTTTTCTGGGGGGTAGCAATCAGCCCCAGCATTTT. This gives the protein CASSFLGGSNQPQHF.

V is TRBV4-2 and J is TRBJ2-1; 12 bases fit TRBD2. Germline V gives CDR1 LGHNA, CDR2 YNFKEQ. The V gene end was trimmed by 1 base and the J gene end by 7 bases; junction bases not matched to a gene: 5. The CDR3 runs 16 residues. This CDR3 reads CASSQASGGAANEQFF. CDR3 coding DNA: TGTGCCAGCAGCCAAGCTAGCGGGGGGGCTGCAAATGAGCAGTTCTTC.

CDR3 region: CASSQDQGTRAFF. The CDR3 coding sequence is TGCGCCAGCAGCCAAGACCAGGGGACCAGAGCTTTCTTT. The J gene is TRBJ1-1, the V gene TRBV4-1; TRBD1 might be the D (6 bases). Per germline, CDR1 MGHRA and CDR2 YSYEKL. The CDR3 runs to 13 residues. With 0 bases removed from V and 10 bases from J, the gap between germline ends came to 12 bases.

The rearrangement uses TRBV27 and TRBJ2-2; tentatively, D is TRBD1 (7 bases). This CDR3 spans 15 amino acids. Trimming removed 5 bases at V and 6 bases at J, with 16 bases between. Germline CDR1 MNHEY, CDR2 SMNVEV (reference sequence). The CDR3 protein is CASSHRLGGPGELFF. The CDR3 DNA follows: TGTGCCAGCAGTCACCGACTAGGGGGCCCCGGGGAGCTGTTTTTT.

This chain links TRBV9 with TRBJ1-1; unclear D gene. Trimming took 0 bases from V and 1 from J, leaving 4 bases between them. Germline CDR1 SGDLS, CDR2 YYNGEE. This CDR3 contains 13 residues. CDR3 bases: TGTGCCAGCAGCGTAGTACAGAACACTGAAGCTTTCTTT. This encodes CASSVVQNTEAFF. Filled out from reference TRBV9 and TRBJ1-1, the complete variable domain reads DSGVTQTPKHLITATGQRVTLRCSPRSGDLSVYWYQQSLDQGLQFLIQYYNGEERAKGNILERFSAQQFPDLHSELNLSSLELGDSALYFCASSVVQNTEAFFGQGTRLTVV.

This clone has only a few counts. The chain recombines TRBV7-9 with TRBJ1-4, with D tentatively TRBD1 (6 bases). V lost 7 bases and J 5 bases, leaving 17 bases between the germline ends. Germline V gene data show CDR1 as SEHNR and CDR2 as FQNEAQ (reference sequence). The CDR3 loop spans 15 amino acids. CDR3 amino acids: CASTITGFENEKLFF. The CDR3 DNA reads TGTGCCAGCACTATTACAGGGTTTGAGAATGAAAAACTGTTTTTT.

The chain uses TRBV6-5 and TRBJ2-5; D not resolved. Trimming shortened V by 2 bases and J by 0 bases, and 10 bases separated the two germline ends. CDR3 length: 15 amino acids. Germline V CDR1 and CDR2: MNHEY, SVGAGI. CDR3 protein: CASSYAGGNQETQYF. The CDR3 DNA sequence: TGTGCCAGCAGTTACGCCGGCGGTAACCAAGAGACCCAGTACTTC.

The chain couples TRBV4-1 to TRBJ2-7; D is unresolved. From germline, CDR1 is MGHRA and CDR2 YSYEKL. The CDR3 sequence is 13 residues long. The germline V and J ends were trimmed by 4 bases and 0 bases, with 7 bases remaining between them. The CDR3 DNA sequence: TGCGCCAGCAGCCTTGGCGGCTCCTACGAGCAGTACTTC. This sequence encodes CASSLGGSYEQYF.

This chain connects TRBV6-4 to TRBJ1-3, with D unresolved. V was clipped by 6 bases and J by 4 bases, with 16 bases between them. Germline-derived CDR1 and CDR2 are MRHNA and SNTAGT. The CDR3 is 15 residues long. In nucleotides, the CDR3 is TGTGCCAGCAGCCTCCTCCGGTTATGGGGAAACACCATATATTTT. Encoded protein: CASSLLRLWGNTIYF.

The chain couples TRBV27 to TRBJ1-2, with D unclear. CDR3 length: 17 amino acids. Germline values: CDR1 MNHEY, CDR2 SMNVEV (reference sequence). V lost 3 bases and J lost 2, with 19 bases in between. The CDR3 is CASSLNADVGENYGYTF. CDR3 DNA sequence: TGTGCCAGCAGTTTGAACGCCGACGTCGGGGAGAACTATGGCTACACCTTC.

V and J are TRBV5-6 and TRBJ2-5; 10 nucleotides align to TRBD2. V shed 1 base, J shed 6 bases, and the junction held 9 bases outside the gene matches. Germline CDR1 is SGHDT and CDR2 is YYEEEE. This CDR3 has 16 residues. The CDR3 spells CASSLSVAGGGKTQYF. CDR3 DNA: TGTGCCAGCAGCTTGAGTGTAGCGGGGGGAGGGAAGACCCAGTACTTC.

This chain uses TRBV19 with TRBJ1-5; 8 bases line up with TRBD1. Germline V gene lookup returns CDR1 LNHDA and CDR2 SQIVND (reference sequence). This CDR3 region has 14 residues. V shed 5 bases and J 6 bases; nucleotides not matched to a gene: 6. CDR3 protein: CASSDRGRGQPQHF. The CDR3 DNA is TGTGCCAGTAGTGACAGGGGCAGGGGTCAGCCCCAGCATTTT.

This CDR3 is CASSLSGGGSTDTQYF. DNA of the CDR3: TGCGCCAGCAGCTTGTCGGGCGGGGGGAGCACAGATACGCAGTATTTT. The genes are TRBV5-1 and TRBJ2-3; 8 nucleotides line up with TRBD2. Germline V gene data show CDR1 as SGHRS and CDR2 as YFSETQ. Trimming at V came to 1 base and at J to 0 bases, leaving 4 bases not matched to a gene. This CDR3 contains 16 residues.

Only a few counts were recorded for this clone. The chain combines TRBV6-1 with TRBJ2-5, with TRBD1 identical over 8 bases. The CDR3 is 14 residues long. V shed 3 bases, J shed 4 bases, and the junction held 4 bases outside the gene matches. CDR1 is MNHNS, CDR2 SASEGT, per germline. The CDR3 region has the DNA TGTGCCAGCAGTGACGCGGACAGGGTAGAGACCCAGTACTTC. It yields the protein CASSDADRVETQYF.

The chain carries TRBV5-1 and TRBJ1-1; tentatively, D is TRBD1 (5 bases). The germline gives CDR1 SGHRS, CDR2 YFSETQ. Trimming pared 4 bases from V and 4 bases from J, leaving 20 bases between. The CDR3 is made up of 16 amino acids. The chain's CDR3 is CASSPRRGLAGTEAFF. CDR3 nucleotide sequence: TGCGCCAGCAGCCCCCGGCGGGGGTTGGCGGGCACTGAAGCTTTCTTT.

The chain joins TRBV27 to TRBJ2-3; no clear D. The V end lost 6 bases, the J end lost 2 bases, and 6 bases lay between the germline ends. Germline lookup yields CDR1 MNHEY and CDR2 SMNVEV (reference sequence). The CDR3 totals 12 residues. The DNA for the CDR3 is TGTGCCAGCAGAGCGTACACAGATACGCAGTATTTT. Residues: CASRAYTDTQYF.

The genes are TRBV5-6 and TRBJ1-6; unclear D gene. CDR3 size: 12 residues. Germline values: CDR1 SGHDT, CDR2 YYEEEE. V lost 2 bases and J lost 6, with 3 bases in between. CDR3 in DNA: TGTGCCAGCAGCTTCGGTAATTCACCCCTCCACTTT. It translates to CASSFGNSPLHF. The entire variable domain, with the rest obtained from reference TRBV5-6 and TRBJ1-6, is as follows: DAGVTQSPTHLIKTRGQQVTLRCSPKSGHDTVSWYQQALGQGPQFIFQYYEEEERQRGNFPDRFSGHQFPNYSSELNVNALLLGDSALYLCASSFGNSPLHFGNGTRLTVT.

V and J are TRBV11-3 and TRBJ2-1, with TRBD1 as a possible D gene (6 bases). Trimming took 1 base from V and 5 from J, leaving 9 bases between them. Germline CDR1 reads SGHNT; CDR2 reads YENEEA. This CDR3 spans 14 amino acids. CDR3 DNA: TGTGCCAGCAGCTTAGGACAGGCTAACAATGAGCAGTTCTTC. As protein: CASSLGQANNEQFF. Full variable domain (missing parts from reference TRBV11-3 and TRBJ2-1): EAGVVQSPRYKIIEKKQPVAFWCNPISGHNTLYWYLQNLGQGPELLIRYENEEAVDDSQLPKDRFSAERLKGVDSTLKIQPAELGDSAVYLCASSLGQANNEQFFGPGTRLTVL.